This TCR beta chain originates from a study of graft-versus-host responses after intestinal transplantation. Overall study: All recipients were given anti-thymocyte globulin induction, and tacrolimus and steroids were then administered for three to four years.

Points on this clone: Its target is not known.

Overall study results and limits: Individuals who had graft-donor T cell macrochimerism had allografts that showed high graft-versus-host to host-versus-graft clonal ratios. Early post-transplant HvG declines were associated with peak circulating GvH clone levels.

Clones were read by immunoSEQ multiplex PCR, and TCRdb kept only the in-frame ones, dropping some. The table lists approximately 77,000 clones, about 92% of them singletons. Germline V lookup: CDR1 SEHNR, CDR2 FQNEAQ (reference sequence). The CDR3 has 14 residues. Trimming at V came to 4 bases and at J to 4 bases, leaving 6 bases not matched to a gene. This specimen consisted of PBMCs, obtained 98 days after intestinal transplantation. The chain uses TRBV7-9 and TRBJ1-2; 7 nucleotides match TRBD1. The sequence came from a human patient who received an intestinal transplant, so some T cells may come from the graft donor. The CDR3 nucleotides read TGTGCCAGCAGCTCCCGGGACAGAGTCTATGGCTACACCTTC. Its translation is CASSSRDRVYGYTF.